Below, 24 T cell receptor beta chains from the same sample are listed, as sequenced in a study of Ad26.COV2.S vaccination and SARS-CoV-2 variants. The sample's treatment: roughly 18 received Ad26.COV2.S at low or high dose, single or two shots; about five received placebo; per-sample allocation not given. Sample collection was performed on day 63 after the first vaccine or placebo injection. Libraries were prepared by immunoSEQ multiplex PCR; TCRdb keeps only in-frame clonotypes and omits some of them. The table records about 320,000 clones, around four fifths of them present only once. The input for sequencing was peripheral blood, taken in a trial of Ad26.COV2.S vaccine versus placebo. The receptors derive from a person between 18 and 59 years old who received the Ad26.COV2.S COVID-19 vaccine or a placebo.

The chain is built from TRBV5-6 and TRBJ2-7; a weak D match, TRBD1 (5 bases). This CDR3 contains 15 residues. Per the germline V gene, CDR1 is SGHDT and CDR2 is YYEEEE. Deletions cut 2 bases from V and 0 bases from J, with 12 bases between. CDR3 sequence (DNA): TGTGCCAGCAGCTTAACCAGACAGTACTCCTACGAGCAGTACTTC. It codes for CASSLTRQYSYEQYF.

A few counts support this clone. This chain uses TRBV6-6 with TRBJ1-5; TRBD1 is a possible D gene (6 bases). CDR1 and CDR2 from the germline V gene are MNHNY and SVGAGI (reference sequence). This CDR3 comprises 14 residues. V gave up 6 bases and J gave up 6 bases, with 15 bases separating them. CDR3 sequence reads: CASRLQGLGQPQHF. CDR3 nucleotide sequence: TGTGCCAGCAGATTACAGGGTTTGGGTCAGCCCCAGCATTTT.

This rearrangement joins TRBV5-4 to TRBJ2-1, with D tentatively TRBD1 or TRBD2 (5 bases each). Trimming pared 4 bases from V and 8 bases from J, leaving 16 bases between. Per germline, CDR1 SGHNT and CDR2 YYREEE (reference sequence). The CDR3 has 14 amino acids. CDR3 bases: TGTGCCAGCAGCGCCGGGACGGCCAGGGATGAGCAGTTCTTC. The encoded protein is CASSAGTARDEQFF.

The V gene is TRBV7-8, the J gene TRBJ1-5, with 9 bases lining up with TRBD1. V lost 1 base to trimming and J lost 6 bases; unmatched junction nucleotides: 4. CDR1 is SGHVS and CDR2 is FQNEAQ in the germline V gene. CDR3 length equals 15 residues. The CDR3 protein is CASSLEQGAFQPQHF. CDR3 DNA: TGTGCCAGCAGCTTAGAACAGGGGGCCTTTCAGCCCCAGCATTTT.

This chain's CDR3 is CASSAGPTMNTEAFF. In DNA form, the CDR3 reads TGTGCCAGCAGCGCGGGACCGACAATGAACACTGAAGCTTTCTTT. The chain uses TRBV9 and TRBJ1-1; D is possibly TRBD1 (5 bases). Per germline, CDR1 SGDLS and CDR2 YYNGEE. This CDR3 has 15 amino acids. V was clipped by 3 bases and J by 0 bases, with 12 bases between them.

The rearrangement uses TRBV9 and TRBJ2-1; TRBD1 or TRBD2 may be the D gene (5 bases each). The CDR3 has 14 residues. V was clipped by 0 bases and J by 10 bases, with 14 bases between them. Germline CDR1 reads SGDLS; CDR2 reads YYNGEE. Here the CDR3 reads CASSVEARGLEQFF. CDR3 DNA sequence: TGTGCCAGCAGCGTAGAGGCGAGGGGCTTAGAGCAGTTCTTC. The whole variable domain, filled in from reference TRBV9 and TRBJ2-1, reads DSGVTQTPKHLITATGQRVTLRCSPRSGDLSVYWYQQSLDQGLQFLIQYYNGEERAKGNILERFSAQQFPDLHSELNLSSLELGDSALYFCASSVEARGLEQFFGPGTRLTVL.

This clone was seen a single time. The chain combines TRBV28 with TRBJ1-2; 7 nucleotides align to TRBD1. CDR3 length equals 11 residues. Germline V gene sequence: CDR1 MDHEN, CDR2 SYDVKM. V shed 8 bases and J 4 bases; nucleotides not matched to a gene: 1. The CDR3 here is CASGTVYGYTF. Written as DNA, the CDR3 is TGTGCCAGCGGGACAGTCTATGGCTACACCTTC.

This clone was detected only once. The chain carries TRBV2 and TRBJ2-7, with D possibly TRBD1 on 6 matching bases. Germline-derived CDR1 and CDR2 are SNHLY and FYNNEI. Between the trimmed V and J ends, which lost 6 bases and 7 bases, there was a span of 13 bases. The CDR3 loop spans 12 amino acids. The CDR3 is CASRHGTPEQYF. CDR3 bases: TGTGCCAGCAGGCACGGGACACCTGAGCAGTACTTC.

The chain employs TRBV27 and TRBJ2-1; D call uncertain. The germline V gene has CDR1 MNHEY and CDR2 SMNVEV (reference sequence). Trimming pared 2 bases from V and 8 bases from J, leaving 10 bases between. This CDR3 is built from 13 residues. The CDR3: CASSLRERYEQFF. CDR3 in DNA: TGTGCCAGCAGTTTACGCGAACGCTATGAGCAGTTCTTC.

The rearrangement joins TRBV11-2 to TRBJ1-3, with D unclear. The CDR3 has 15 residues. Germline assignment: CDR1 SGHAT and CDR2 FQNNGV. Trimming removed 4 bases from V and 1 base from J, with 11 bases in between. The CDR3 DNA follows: TGTGCCAGCAGCTCACCCTCCCGATCTGGAAACACCATATATTTT. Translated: CASSSPSRSGNTIYF.

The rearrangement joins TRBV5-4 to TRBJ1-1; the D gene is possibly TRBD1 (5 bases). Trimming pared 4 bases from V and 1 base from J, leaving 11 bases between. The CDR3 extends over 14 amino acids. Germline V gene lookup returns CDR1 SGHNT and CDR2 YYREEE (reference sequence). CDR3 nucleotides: TGTGCCAGCAGCCTCAGGGCAGGGAACACTGAAGCTTTCTTT. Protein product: CASSLRAGNTEAFF. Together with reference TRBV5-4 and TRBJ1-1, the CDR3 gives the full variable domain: ETGVTQSPTHLIKTRGQQVTLRCSSQSGHNTVSWYQQALGQGPQFIFQYYREEENGRGNFPPRFSGLQFPNYSSELNVNALELDDSALYLCASSLRAGNTEAFFGQGTRLTVV.

DNA of the CDR3: TGTGCCAGCAGCGTAGGTTTGGGGCGGACCCGAATTGGCACAGATACGCAGTATTTT. This translates into CASSVGLGRTRIGTDTQYF. The chain recombines TRBV9 with TRBJ2-3; possibly TRBD1 for D (5 bases). The ends were cut back, 0 bases at V and 1 base at J, with 21 bases in the middle. The CDR3 runs to 19 residues. CDR1 and CDR2 (germline): SGDLS, YYNGEE.

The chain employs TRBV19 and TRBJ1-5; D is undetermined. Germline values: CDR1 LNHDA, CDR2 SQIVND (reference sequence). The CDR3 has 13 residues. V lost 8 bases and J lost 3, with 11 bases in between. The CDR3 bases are TGTGCCAGTGCCTTAATGCCCAATCAGCCCCAGCATTTT. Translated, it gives CASALMPNQPQHF.

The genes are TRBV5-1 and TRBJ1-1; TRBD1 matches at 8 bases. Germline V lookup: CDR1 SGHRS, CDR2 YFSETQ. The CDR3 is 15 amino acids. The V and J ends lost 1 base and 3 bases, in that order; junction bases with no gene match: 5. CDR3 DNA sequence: TGCGCCAGCAGCTTGATAGGACAGGGCGACACTGAAGCTTTCTTT. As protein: CASSLIGQGDTEAFF. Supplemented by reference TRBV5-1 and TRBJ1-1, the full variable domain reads KAGVTQTPRYLIKTRGQQVTLSCSPISGHRSVSWYQQTPGQGLQFLFEYFSETQRNKGNFPGRFSGRQFSNSRSEMNVSTLELGDSALYLCASSLIGQGDTEAFFGQGTRLTVV.

The CDR3 DNA reads TGTGCCAGCAGCTTGACAGGGGCAGGTGAAAAACTGTTTTTT. As protein: CASSLTGAGEKLFF. This sequence joins TRBV5-4 and TRBJ1-4; 7 positions match TRBD1. The length of the CDR3 is 14 residues. The germline V gene encodes CDR1 SGHNT and CDR2 YYREEE (reference sequence). V shed 1 base, J shed 7 bases, and the junction held 4 bases outside the gene matches.

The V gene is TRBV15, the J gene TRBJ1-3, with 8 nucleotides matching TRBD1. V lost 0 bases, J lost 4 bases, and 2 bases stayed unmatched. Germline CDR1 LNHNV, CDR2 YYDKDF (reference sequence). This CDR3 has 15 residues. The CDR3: CATSRDRGLGNTIYF. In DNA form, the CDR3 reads TGTGCCACCAGCAGAGACAGGGGGCTCGGAAACACCATATATTTT.

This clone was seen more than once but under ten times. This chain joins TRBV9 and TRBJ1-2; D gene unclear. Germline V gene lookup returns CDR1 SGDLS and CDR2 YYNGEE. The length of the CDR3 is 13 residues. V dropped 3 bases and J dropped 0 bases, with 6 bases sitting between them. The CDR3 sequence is CASSGGSNYGYTF. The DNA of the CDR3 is TGTGCCAGCAGCGGGGGATCTAACTATGGCTACACCTTC.

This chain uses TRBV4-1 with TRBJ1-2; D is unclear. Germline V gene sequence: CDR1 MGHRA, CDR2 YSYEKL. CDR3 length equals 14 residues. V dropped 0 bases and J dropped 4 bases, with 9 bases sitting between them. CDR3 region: CASSQEGSPYGYTF. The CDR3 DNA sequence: TGCGCCAGCAGCCAAGAAGGAAGCCCCTATGGCTACACCTTC.

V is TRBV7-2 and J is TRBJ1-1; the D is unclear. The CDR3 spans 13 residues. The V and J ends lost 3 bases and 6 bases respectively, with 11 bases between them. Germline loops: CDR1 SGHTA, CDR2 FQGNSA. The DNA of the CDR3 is TGTGCCAGCAGCTTGGATTTATTATCTGAAGCTTTCTTT. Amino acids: CASSLDLLSEAFF.

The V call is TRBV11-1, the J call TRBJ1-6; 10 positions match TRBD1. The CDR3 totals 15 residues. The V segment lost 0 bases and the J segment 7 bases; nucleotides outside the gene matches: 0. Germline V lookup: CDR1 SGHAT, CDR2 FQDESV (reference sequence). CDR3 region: CASSLAGQGNSPLHF. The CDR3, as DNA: TGTGCCAGCAGCTTAGCGGGACAGGGGAATTCACCCCTCCACTTT.

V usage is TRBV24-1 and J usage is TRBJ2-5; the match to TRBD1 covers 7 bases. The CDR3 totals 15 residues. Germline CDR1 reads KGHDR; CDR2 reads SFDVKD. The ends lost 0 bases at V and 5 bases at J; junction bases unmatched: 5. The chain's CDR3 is CATSDLHRGGETQYF. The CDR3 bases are TGTGCCACCAGTGATTTGCACAGGGGCGGGGAGACCCAGTACTTC.

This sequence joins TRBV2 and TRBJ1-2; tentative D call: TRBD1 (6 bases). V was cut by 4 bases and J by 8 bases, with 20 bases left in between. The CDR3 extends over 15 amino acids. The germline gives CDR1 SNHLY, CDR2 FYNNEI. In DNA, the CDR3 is TGTGCCAGCAGTGTAAACAGGGTCTCGGCTGGAGGCTACACCTTC. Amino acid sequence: CASSVNRVSAGGYTF.

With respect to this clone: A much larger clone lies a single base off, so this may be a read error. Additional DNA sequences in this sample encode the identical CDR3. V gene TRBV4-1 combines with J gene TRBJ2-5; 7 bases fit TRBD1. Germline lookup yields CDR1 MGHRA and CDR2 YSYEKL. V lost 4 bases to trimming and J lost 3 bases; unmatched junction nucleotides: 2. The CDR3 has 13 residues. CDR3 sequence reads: CASSRDREETQYF. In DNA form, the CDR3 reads TGCGCCAGCAGCCGCGACAGGGAAGAGACCCAGTACTTC.

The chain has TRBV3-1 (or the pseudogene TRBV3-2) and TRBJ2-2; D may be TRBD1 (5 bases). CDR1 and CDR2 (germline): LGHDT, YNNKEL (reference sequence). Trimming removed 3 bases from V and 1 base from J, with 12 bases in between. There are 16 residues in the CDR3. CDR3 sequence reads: CASSHWQGRNTGELFF. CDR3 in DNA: TGTGCCAGCAGCCATTGGCAGGGCCGGAACACCGGGGAGCTGTTTTTT.